There are many counts of the clone carrying this T cell receptor (beta chain). The data originate from a study of blood T cells in healthy people across ages. With a J-beta primer mix and a sample-barcoded 5' primer, a second PCR ran 7 to 11 cycles. TCRdb re-analysed the 5' RACE reads in MiXCR, keeping a single row per CDR3 protein. This table has roughly 1,500,000 distinct CDR3 sequences, about 31% appearing once. Russia was home to the donors, healthy Caucasian individuals aged roughly 6 to 95. Total RNA extracted from each sample amounted to at least 6 micrograms. This CDR3 has 19 residues. Trimming removed 0 bases at V and 1 base at J, with 22 bases between. Looked up from germline, CDR1 is MGHRA and CDR2 is YSYEKL.

V and J are TRBV4-1 and TRBJ2-7, with D perhaps TRBD1 or TRBD2 (6 bases each). Sample: blood. The sequence came from a woman under 40 in good health. The CDR3 reads CASSQDRGRGGITSYEQYF. The DNA of the CDR3 is TGCGCCAGCAGCCAAGATCGGGGTCGAGGGGGGATAACATCCTACGAGCAGTACTTC.